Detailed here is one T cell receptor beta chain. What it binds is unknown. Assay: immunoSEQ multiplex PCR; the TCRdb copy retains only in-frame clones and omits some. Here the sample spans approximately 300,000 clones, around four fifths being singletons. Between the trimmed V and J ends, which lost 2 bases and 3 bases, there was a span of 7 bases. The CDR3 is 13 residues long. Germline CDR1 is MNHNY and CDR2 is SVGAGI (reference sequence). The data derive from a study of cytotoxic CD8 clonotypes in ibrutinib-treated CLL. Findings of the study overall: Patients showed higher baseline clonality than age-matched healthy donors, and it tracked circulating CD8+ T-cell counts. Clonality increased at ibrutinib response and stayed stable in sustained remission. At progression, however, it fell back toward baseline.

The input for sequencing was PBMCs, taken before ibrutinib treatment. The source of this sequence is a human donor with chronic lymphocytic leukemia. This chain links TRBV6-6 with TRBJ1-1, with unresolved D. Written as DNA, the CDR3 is TGTGCCAGCAGTTACGAGGTTTACACTGAAGCTTTCTTT. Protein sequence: CASSYEVYTEAFF.